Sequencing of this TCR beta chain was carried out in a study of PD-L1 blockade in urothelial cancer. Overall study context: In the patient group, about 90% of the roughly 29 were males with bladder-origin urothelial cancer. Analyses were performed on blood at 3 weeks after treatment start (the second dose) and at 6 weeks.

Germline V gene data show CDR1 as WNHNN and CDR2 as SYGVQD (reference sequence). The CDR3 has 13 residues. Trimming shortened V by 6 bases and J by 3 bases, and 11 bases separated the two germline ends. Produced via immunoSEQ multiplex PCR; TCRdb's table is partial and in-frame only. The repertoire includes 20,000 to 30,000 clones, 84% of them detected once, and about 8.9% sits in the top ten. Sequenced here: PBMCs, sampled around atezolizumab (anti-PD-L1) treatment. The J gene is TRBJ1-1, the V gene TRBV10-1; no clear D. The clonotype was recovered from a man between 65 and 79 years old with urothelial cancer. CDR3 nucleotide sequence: TGCGCCAGCAGCCCCTCGGCGGACACTGAAGCTTTCTTT. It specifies CASSPSADTEAFF.